The present entry profiles one T cell receptor beta chain with its context. The antigen is undetermined. This specimen comes from a study of CD8 T cells in ankylosing spondylitis. Germline V CDR1 and CDR2: SEHNR, FQNEAQ (reference sequence). The CDR3 length is 15 residues. V was clipped by 6 bases and J by 0 bases, with 12 bases between them. Whole-study results and caveats: As reported, disease-linked clones showed significant enrichment in matched ankylosing spondylitis synovial fluid. Seemingly characteristic of ankylosing spondylitis blood was a TCR beta motif consisting of several highly homologous variants.

TCRdb redid the calling of the 5' RACE reads with MiXCR, one entry per CDR3 protein. The table lists 750,000 to 850,000 distinct CDR3 sequences, 10% to 15% of them singletons. This receptor was identified in a male donor with ankylosing spondylitis. The sequenced material came from blood, either unsorted or a sorted T cell fraction (not recorded which). The gene calls are TRBV7-9 and TRBJ1-3, with D unclear. The CDR3: CASRPPKSSGNTIYF. The CDR3 coding sequence is TGTGCCAGCAGACCTCCGAAGTCCTCTGGAAACACCATATATTTT.